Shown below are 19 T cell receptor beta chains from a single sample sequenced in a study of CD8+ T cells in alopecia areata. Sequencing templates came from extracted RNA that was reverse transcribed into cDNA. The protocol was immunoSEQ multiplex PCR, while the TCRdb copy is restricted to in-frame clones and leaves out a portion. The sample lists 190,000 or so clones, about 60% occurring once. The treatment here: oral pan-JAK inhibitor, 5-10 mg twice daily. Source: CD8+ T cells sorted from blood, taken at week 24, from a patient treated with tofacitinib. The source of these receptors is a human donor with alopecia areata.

For the CDR3, the DNA is TGCGCCAGCAGCCAAGATAGGGGAAGTCTTGGCTACACCTTC. The encoded protein is CASSQDRGSLGYTF. This rearrangement joins TRBV4-1 to TRBJ1-2, with D possibly being TRBD1 (5 bases). CDR1 is MGHRA and CDR2 is YSYEKL in the germline V gene. This CDR3 is 14 amino acids long. V gave up 0 bases and J gave up 7 bases, with 12 bases separating them.

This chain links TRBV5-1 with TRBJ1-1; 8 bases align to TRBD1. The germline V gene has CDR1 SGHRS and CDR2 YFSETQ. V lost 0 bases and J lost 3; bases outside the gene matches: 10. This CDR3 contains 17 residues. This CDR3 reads CASSLVGRGLSDTEAFF. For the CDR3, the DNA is TGCGCCAGCAGCTTGGTTGGCAGGGGGCTTTCGGACACTGAAGCTTTCTTT.

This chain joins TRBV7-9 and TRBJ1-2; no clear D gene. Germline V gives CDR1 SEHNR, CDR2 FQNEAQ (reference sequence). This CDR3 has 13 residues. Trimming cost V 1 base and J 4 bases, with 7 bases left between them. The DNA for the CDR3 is TGTGCCAGCAGCTTAGGCGCAGTCTATGGCTACACCTTC. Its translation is CASSLGAVYGYTF.

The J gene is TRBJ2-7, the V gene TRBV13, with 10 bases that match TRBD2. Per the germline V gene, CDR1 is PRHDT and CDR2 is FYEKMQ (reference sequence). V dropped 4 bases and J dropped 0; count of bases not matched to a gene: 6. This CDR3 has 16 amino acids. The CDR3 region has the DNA TGTGCCAGCAGCTCGCGTACTAGCGGGGCCTCCTACGAGCAGTACTTC. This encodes CASSSRTSGASYEQYF.

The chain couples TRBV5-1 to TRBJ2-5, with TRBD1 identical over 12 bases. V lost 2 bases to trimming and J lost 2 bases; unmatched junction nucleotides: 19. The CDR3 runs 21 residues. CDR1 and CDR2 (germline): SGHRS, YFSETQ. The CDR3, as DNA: TGCGCCAGCAGCTTACCCACGGGACAGGGGGCCACCGGGGTTATACAAGAGACCCAGTACTTC. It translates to CASSLPTGQGATGVIQETQYF.

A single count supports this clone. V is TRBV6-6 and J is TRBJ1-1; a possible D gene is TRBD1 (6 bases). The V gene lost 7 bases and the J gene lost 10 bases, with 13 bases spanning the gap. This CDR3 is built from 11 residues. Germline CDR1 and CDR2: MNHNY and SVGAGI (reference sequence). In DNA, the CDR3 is TGTGCCAGCACCCCGGGGGCGCGAGCTTTCTTT. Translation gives CASTPGARAFF.

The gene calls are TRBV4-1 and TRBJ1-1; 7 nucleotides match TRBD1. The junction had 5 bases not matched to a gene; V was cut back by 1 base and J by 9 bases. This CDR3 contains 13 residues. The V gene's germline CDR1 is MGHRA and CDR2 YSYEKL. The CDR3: CASSQGRQGQAFF. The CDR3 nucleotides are TGCGCCAGCAGCCAAGGGAGACAGGGACAAGCTTTCTTT.

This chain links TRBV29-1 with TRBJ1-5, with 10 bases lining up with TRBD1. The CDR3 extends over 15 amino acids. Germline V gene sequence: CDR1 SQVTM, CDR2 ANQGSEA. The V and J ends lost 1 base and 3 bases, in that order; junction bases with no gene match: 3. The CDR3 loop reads CSVEVGTGDNQPQHF. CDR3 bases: TGCAGCGTTGAAGTTGGGACAGGGGACAATCAGCCCCAGCATTTT.

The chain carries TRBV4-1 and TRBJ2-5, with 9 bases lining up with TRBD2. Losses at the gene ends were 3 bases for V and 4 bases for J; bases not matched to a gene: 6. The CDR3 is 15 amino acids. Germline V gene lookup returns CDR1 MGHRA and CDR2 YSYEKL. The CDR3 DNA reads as TGCGCCAGCAGCCAGCCTAGCGGGGCGGGAGAGACCCAGTACTTC. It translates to CASSQPSGAGETQYF.

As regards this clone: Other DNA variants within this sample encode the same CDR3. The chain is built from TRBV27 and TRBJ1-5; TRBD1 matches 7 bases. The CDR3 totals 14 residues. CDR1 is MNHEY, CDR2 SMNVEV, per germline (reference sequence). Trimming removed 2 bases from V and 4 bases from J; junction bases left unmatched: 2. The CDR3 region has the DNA TGTGCCAGCAGTTTAGGGACAGCGAATCAGCCCCAGCATTTT. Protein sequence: CASSLGTANQPQHF.

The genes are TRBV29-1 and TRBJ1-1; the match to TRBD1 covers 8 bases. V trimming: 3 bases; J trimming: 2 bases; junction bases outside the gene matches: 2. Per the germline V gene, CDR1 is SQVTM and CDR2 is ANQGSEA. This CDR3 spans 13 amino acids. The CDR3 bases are TGCAGCGTTGATGGGACAGGAAACACTGAAGCTTTCTTT. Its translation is CSVDGTGNTEAFF.

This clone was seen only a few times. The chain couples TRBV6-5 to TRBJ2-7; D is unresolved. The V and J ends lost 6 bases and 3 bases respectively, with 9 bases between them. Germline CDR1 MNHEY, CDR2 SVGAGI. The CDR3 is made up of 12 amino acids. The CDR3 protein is CASRDRGYEQYF. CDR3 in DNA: TGTGCCAGCAGGGACCGTGGCTACGAGCAGTACTTC.

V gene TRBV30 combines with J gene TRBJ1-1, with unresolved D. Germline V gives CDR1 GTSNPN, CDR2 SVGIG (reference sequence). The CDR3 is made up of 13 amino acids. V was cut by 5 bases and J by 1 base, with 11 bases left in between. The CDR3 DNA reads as TGTGCCTGGCGCGCCGGGCCGAACACTGAAGCTTTCTTT. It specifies CAWRAGPNTEAFF.

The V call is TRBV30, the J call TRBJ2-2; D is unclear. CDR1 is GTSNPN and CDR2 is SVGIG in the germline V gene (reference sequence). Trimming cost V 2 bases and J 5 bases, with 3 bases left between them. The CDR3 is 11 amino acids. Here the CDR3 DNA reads TGTGCCTGGAGTACTACCGGGGAGCTGTTTTTT. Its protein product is CAWSTTGELFF.

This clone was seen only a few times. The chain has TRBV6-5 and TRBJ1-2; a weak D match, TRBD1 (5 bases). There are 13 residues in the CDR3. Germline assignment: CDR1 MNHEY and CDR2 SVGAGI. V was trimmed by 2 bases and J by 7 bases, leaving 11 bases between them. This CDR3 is CASSYGVGGGYTF. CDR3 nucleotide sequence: TGTGCCAGCAGTTACGGTGTGGGGGGTGGCTACACCTTC.

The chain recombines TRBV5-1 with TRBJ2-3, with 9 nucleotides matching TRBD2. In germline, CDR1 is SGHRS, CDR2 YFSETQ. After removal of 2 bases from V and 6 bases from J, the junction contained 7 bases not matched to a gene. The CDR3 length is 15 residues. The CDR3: CASSFSGGGADTQYF. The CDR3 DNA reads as TGCGCCAGCAGCTTCTCTGGCGGGGGGGCCGATACGCAGTATTTT.

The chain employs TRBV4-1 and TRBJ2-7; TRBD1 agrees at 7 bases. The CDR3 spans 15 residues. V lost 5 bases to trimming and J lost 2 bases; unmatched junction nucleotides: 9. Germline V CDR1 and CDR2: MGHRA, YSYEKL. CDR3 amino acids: CASSATGDGTYEQYF. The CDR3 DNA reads TGCGCCAGCAGCGCTACAGGGGACGGGACCTACGAGCAGTACTTC.

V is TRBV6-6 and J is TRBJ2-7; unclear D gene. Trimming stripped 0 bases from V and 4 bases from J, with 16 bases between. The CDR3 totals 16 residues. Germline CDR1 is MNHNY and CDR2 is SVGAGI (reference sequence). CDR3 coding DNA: TGTGCCAGCAGTTACTCCACCTTCCGTGACGGGTACGAGCAGTACTTC. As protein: CASSYSTFRDGYEQYF.

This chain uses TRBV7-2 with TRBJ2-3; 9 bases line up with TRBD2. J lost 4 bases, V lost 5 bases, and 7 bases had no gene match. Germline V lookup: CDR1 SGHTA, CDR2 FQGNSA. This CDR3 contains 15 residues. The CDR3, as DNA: TGTGCCAGCAGCAAAACGGGACTAGCAGCAGATACGCAGTATTTT. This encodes CASSKTGLAADTQYF. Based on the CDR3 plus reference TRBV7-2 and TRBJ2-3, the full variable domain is GAGVSQSPSNKVTEKGKDVELRCDPISGHTALYWYRQSLGQGLEFLIYFQGNSAPDKSGLPSDRFSAERTGGSVSTLTIQRTQQEDSAVYLCASSKTGLAADTQYFGPGTRLTVL.